The sequence of this TCR beta chain was determined in a study of response to subunit inactivated influenza vaccine. The study, taken as a whole, reports: Authors suggested each seasonal influenza vaccination recruits few new T cells.

V gave up 1 base and J gave up 10 bases, with 13 bases separating them. The CDR3 is 13 residues long. Germline V CDR1 and CDR2: LGHDT, YNNKEL (reference sequence). MiXCR, run by TCRdb on the RT-PCR reads, gives a single entry per CDR3 protein. The sample yields just over 300,000 distinct CDR3 sequences, 21% seen once. This clonotype has just a few counts. Antigen unknown. Sample: PBMCs from blood, taken approximately 20 months after vaccination. The TCR originated in a man aged 50 to 69 who received an inactivated influenza vaccine. The V gene is TRBV3-1, the J gene TRBJ1-1, with D hard to call. The CDR3 region has the DNA TGTGCCAGCAGCCAAGTACGAGGGTCCGGAGCTTTCTTT. Translation: CASSQVRGSGAFF.